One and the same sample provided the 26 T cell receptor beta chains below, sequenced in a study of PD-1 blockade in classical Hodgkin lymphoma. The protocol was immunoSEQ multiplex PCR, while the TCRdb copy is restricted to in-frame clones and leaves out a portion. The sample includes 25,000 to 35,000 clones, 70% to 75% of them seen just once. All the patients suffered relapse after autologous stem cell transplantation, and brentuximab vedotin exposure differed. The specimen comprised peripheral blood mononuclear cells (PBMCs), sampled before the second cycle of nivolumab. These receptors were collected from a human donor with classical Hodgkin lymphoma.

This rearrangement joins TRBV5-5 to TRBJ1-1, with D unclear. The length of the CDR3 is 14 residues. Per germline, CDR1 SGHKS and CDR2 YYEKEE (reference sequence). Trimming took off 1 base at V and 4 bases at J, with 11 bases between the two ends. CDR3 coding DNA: TGTGCCAGCAGCTTGAATCTGGGTTTCACTGAAGCTTTCTTT. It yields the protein CASSLNLGFTEAFF. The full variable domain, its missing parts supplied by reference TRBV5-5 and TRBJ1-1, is DAGVTQSPTHLIKTRGQQVTLRCSPISGHKSVSWYQQVLGQGPQFIFQYYEKEERGRGNFPDRFSARQFPNYSSELNVNALLLGDSALYLCASSLNLGFTEAFFGQGTRLTVV.

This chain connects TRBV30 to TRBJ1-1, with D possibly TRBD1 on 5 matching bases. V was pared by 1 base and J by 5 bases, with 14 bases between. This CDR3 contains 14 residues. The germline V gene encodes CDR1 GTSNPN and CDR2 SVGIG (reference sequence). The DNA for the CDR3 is TGTGCCTGGAGTGCCGGTGGGGGGGAGACTGAAGCTTTCTTT. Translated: CAWSAGGGETEAFF. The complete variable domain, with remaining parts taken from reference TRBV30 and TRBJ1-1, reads SQTIHQWPATLVQPVGSPLSLECTVEGTSNPNLYWYRQAAGRGLQLLFYSVGIGQISSEVPQNLSASRPQDRQFILSSKKLLLSDSGFYLCAWSAGGGETEAFFGQGTRLTVV.

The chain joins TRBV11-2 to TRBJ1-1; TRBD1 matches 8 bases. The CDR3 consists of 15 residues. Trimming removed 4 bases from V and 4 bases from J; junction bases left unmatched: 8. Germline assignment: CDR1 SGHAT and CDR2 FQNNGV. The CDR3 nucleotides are TGTGCCAGCAGCTGGGAGACAGGGGAGGGCACTGAAGCTTTCTTT. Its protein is CASSWETGEGTEAFF. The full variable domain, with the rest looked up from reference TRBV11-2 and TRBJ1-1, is EAGVAQSPRYKIIEKRQSVAFWCNPISGHATLYWYQQILGQGPKLLIQFQNNGVVDDSQLPKDRFSAERLKGVDSTLKIQPAKLEDSAVYLCASSWETGEGTEAFFGQGTRLTVV.

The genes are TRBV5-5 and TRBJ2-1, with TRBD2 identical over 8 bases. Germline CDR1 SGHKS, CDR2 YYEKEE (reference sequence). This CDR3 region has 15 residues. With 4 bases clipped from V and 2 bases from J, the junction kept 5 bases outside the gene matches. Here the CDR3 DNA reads TGTGCCAGCAGCGTGAGCGGGGGAACCTACAATGAGCAGTTCTTC. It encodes CASSVSGGTYNEQFF.

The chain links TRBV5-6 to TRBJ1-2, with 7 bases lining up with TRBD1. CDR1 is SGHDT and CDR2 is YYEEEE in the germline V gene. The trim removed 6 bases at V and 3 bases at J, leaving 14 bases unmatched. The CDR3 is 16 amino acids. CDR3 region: CASTPFRQGTYYGYTF. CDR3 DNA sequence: TGTGCCAGCACCCCTTTTCGACAGGGAACCTACTATGGCTACACCTTC.

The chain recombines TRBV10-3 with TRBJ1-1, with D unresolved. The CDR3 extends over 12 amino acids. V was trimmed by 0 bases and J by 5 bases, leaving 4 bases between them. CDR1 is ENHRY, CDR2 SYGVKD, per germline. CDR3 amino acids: CAISESETEAFF. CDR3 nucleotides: TGTGCCATCAGTGAGTCGGAGACTGAAGCTTTCTTT.

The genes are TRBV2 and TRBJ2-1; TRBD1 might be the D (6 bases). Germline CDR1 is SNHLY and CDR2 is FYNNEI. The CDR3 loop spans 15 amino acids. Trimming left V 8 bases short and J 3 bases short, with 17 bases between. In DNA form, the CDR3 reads TGTGCCAGCTCTTATACACAGGGTATCTACAATGAGCAGTTCTTC. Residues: CASSYTQGIYNEQFF. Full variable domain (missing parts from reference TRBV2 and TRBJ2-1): EPEVTQTPSHQVTQMGQEVILRCVPISNHLYFYWYRQILGQKVEFLVSFYNNEISEKSEIFDDQFSVERPDGSNFTLKIRSTKLEDSAMYFCASSYTQGIYNEQFFGPGTRLTVL.

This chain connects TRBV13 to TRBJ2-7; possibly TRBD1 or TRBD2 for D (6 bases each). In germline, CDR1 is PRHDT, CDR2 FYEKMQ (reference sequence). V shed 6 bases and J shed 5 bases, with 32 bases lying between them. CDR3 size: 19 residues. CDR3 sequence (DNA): TGTGCCAGCAGTTCAAAGGGGGTAGTTGTTTTTGGGAGGCTCCACGAGCAGTACTTC. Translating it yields CASSSKGVVVFGRLHEQYF.

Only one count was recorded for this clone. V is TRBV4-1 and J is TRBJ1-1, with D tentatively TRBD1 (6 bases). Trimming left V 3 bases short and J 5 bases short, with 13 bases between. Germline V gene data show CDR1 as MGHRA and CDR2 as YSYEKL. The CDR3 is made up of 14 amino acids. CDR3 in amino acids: CASSQTVGGTEAFF. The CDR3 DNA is TGCGCCAGCAGCCAGACCGTAGGGGGAACTGAAGCTTTCTTT.

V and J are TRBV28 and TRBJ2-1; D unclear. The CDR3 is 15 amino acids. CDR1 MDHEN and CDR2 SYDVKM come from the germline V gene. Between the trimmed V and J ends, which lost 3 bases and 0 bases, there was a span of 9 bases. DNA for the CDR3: TGTGCCAGCAGTTTCGTCGCTAGCTCCTACAATGAGCAGTTCTTC. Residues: CASSFVASSYNEQFF.

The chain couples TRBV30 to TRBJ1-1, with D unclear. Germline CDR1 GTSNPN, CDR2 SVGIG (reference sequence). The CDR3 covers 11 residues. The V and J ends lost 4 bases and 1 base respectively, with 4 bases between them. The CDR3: CAWNRNTEAFF. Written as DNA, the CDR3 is TGTGCCTGGAACAGGAACACTGAAGCTTTCTTT.

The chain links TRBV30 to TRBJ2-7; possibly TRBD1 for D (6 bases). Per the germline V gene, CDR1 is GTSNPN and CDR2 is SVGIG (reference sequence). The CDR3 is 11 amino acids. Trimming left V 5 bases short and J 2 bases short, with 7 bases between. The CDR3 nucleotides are TGTGCCTGGGGACAGCCCTACGAGCAGTACTTC. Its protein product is CAWGQPYEQYF.

The CDR3 region is CASSYLASGETELFF. The CDR3 region has the DNA TGTGCCAGCAGTTACTTGGCTAGCGGGGAGACGGAGCTGTTTTTT. The chain links TRBV6-6 to TRBJ2-2; 9 bases line up with TRBD2. Germline CDR1 MNHNY, CDR2 SVGAGI (reference sequence). With 1 base clipped from V and 10 bases from J, the junction kept 7 bases outside the gene matches. The CDR3 consists of 15 residues.

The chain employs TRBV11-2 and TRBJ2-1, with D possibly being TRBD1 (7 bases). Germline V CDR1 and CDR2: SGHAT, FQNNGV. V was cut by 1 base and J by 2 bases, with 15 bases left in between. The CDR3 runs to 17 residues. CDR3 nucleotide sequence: TGTGCCAGCAGCTTAGTGGCAGGGGGGAGTCCCTACAATGAGCAGTTCTTC. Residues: CASSLVAGGSPYNEQFF.

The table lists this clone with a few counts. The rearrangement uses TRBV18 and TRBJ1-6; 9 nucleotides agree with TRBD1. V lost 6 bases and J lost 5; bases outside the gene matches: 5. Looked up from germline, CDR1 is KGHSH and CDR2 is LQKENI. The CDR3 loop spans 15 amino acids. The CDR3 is CASSPDRGNNSPLHF. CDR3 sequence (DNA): TGTGCCAGCTCCCCAGACAGGGGGAATAATTCACCCCTCCACTTT.

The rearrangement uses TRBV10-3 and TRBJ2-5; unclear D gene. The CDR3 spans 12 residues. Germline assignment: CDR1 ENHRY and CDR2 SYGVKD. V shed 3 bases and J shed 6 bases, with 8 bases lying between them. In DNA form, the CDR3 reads TGTGCCATCAGTGATTTAATGCAGACCCAGTACTTC. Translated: CAISDLMQTQYF.

The CDR3 region is CASSWGPKNGYTF. CDR3 sequence (DNA): TGTGCCAGCAGTTGGGGACCGAAGAATGGCTACACCTTC. The chain recombines TRBV27 with TRBJ1-2, with D possibly TRBD1 on 5 matching bases. Germline loops: CDR1 MNHEY, CDR2 SMNVEV (reference sequence). V was trimmed by 4 bases and J by 6 bases, leaving 12 bases between them. This CDR3 has 13 residues.

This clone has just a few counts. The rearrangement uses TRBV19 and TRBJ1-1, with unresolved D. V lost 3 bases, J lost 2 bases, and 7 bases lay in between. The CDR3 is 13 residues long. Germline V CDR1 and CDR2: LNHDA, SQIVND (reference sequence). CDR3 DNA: TGTGCCAGTAGTATGGGAAAAAACACTGAAGCTTTCTTT. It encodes CASSMGKNTEAFF. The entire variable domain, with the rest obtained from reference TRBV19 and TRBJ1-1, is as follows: DGGITQSPKYLFRKEGQNVTLSCEQNLNHDAMYWYRQDPGQGLRLIYYSQIVNDFQKGDIAEGYSVSREKKESFPLTVTSAQKNPTAFYLCASSMGKNTEAFFGQGTRLTVV.

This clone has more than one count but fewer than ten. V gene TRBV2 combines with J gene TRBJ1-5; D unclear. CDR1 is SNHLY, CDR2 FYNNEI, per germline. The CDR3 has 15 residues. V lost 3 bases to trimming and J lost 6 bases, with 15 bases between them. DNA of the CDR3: TGTGCCAGCAGTGACTTTACAGTTACGGGTCAGCCCCAGCATTTT. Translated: CASSDFTVTGQPQHF.

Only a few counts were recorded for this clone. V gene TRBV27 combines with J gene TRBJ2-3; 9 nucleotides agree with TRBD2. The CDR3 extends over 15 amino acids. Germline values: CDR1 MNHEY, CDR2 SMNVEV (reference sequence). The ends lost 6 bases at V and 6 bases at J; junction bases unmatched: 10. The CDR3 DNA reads TGTGCCAGCAGACCAGCGGGGGGCAGCGGGGATACGCAGTATTTT. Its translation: CASRPAGGSGDTQYF.

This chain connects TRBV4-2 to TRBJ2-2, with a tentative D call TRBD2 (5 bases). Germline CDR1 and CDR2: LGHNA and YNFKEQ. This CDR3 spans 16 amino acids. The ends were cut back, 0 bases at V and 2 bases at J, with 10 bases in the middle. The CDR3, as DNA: TGTGCCAGCAGCCAAGATGAAGCGGTAAACACCGGGGAGCTGTTTTTT. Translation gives CASSQDEAVNTGELFF.

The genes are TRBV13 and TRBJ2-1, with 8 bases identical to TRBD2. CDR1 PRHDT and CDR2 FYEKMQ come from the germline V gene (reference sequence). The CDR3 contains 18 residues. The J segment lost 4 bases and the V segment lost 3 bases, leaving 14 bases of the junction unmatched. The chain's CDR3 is CASSFLRRDSGKYNEQFF. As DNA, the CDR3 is TGTGCCAGCAGCTTCCTCCGTAGAGATAGCGGGAAATACAATGAGCAGTTCTTC.

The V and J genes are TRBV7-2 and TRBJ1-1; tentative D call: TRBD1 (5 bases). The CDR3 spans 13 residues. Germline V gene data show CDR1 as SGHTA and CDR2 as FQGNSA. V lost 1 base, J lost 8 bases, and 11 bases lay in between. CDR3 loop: CASSLDTRTEAFF. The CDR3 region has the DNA TGTGCCAGCAGCTTAGATACTAGGACAGAAGCTTTCTTT.

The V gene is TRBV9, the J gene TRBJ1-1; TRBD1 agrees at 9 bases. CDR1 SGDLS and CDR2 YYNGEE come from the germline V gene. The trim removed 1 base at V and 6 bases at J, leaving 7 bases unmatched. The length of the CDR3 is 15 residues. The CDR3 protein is CASSVRDRAVSEAFF. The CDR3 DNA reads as TGTGCCAGCAGCGTAAGGGACAGGGCGGTCTCTGAAGCTTTCTTT.

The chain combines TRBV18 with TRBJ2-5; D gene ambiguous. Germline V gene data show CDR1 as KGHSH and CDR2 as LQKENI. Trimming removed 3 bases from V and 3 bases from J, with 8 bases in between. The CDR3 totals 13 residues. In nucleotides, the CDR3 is TGTGCCAGCTCACCGGGAAGGGAAGAGACCCAGTACTTC. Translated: CASSPGREETQYF.

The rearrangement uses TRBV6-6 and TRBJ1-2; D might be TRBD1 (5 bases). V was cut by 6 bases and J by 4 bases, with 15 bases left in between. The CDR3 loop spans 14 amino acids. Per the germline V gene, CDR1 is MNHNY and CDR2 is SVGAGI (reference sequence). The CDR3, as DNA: TGTGCCAGCAGCCCATTGACAGACATCTATGGCTACACCTTC. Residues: CASSPLTDIYGYTF.